This T cell receptor beta chain was recorded in a study of T cells in Graves' hyperthyroidism and ophthalmopathy. Amplification of TCR beta CDR3 regions used RNA as the template. Using the HTBI primer set, a first-round RT-PCR was run on the TCR CDR3. One entry per CDR3 protein, called by TCRdb with MiXCR from the multiplex PCR reads. Altogether some 370,000 distinct CDR3 sequences are present, roughly an eighth being singletons, with the ten largest covering 28%. This clonotype came up a few times. The V gene's germline CDR1 is SEHNR and CDR2 FQNEAQ (reference sequence). V lost 5 bases to trimming and J lost 4 bases, with 15 bases between them. The CDR3 consists of 14 residues.

This chain joins TRBV7-9 and TRBJ2-7, with unresolved D. Sequencing used blood. This sequence was found in a man between 45 and 60 years old with Graves' ophthalmopathy. The CDR3: CASSPLGNGYEQYF. The CDR3 region has the DNA TGTGCCAGCAGCCCTCTGGGTAACGGGTACGAGCAGTACTTC.